A selection of T cell receptor beta chains follows, all from one sample in a study of molecular identifiers for immune sequencing clone quantification. TCRdb reprocessed the PCR reads with MiXCR, giving one entry per CDR3 protein. Of 97,000 or so distinct CDR3 sequences listed, approximately 24% were seen once; the top ten hold 0.85% to 1%. The sequencing sample was made of naive CD8+ T cells from blood, with Jurkat cell RNA spiked in. The source of these receptors is a human donor in good health. Some libraries in this study had Jurkat cell RNA spiked in. The CDR3 runs from the conserved cysteine through the conserved F or W. A D gene is named only where the DNA matches it firmly. Clone size appears in some rows only: once, few, many, or a class for an expanded clone.

NA	NA	TRBV29-1	TRBJ2-7	TGCAGCGAATTGACAGTTTCCTACGAGCAGTACTTC	CSELTVSYEQYF
TRBD2	many	TRBV7-2	TRBJ2-7	TGTGCCAGCAGCCCAGGGACTAGCGGGAGCGAGCAGTACTTC	CASSPGTSGSEQYF
NA	many	TRBV4-1	TRBJ1-3	TGCGCCAGCAGCCAAGGGGAGGGGATCTCACCCGACTCTGGAAACACCATATATTTT	CASSQGEGISPDSGNTIYF
TRBD1	many	TRBV28	TRBJ1-1	TGTGCCAGCGTTTGGGACAGATTGAACACTGAAGCTTTCTTT	CASVWDRLNTEAFF
NA	many	TRBV12-3/TRBV12-4	TRBJ1-1	TGTGCCAGCAGTCCGGTTGGGATGGGGTTCACTGAAGCTTTCTTT	CASSPVGMGFTEAFF
NA	few	TRBV19	TRBJ2-3	TGTGCCAGTAGTATAGACCCACACCGAGACGTCCCAAGCACAGATACGCAGTATTTT	CASSIDPHRDVPSTDTQYF
TRBD2	NA	TRBV7-3	TRBJ2-7	TGTGCCAGCAGCCGGACTAGCGGAGAGTCCGAGCAGTACTTC	CASSRTSGESEQYF
NA	few	TRBV11-2	TRBJ1-1	TGTGCCAGCAGGGCCGACACCAACACTGAAGCTTTCTTT	CASRADTNTEAFF
TRBD1	once	TRBV11-2	TRBJ2-7	TGTGCCCGCAGCCCCGGGACAGGAGTTTACGAGCAGTACTTC	CARSPGTGVYEQYF
NA	NA	TRBV27	TRBJ2-3	TGTGCCAGCAGCCCAGGTTCATACACAGATACGCAGTATTTT	CASSPGSYTDTQYF
NA	many	TRBV28	TRBJ2-3	TGTGCCAGCAGTTTAGAACTCGCCGCGGATACGCAGTATTTT	CASSLELAADTQYF
TRBD2	few	TRBV3-1	TRBJ2-3	TGTGCCAGCAGCCACCTAGAACGGGGGGTTGGTACGCAGTATTTT	CASSHLERGVGTQYF
TRBD2	many	TRBV27	TRBJ2-3	TGTGCCAGTTACCCCGGGACTAGCTTTACTCCAGATACGCAGTATTTT	CASYPGTSFTPDTQYF
TRBD2	many	TRBV6-2/TRBV6-3	TRBJ2-3	TGTGCCAGCAGCCCGTTTGGGCTAGCGGGTGCCCGTTATACGCAGTATTTT	CASSPFGLAGARYTQYF
NA	many	TRBV30	TRBJ2-7	TGTGCCTGGGATAATGGACGGACCTACGAGCAGTACTTC	CAWDNGRTYEQYF
NA	NA	TRBV7-6	TRBJ2-7	TGTGCCAGCAGCTTAGAGGCAGGGGAATCCTACGAGCAGTACTTC	CASSLEAGESYEQYF
NA	many	TRBV6-5	TRBJ1-5	TGTGCCAGCAGGGGGGGGGCAGTCAATCAGCCCCAGCATTTT	CASRGGAVNQPQHF
NA	many	TRBV20-1	TRBJ2-7	TGCAGTGCTAGCCAGTCGTCAGAAGCCTACGAGCAGTACTTC	CSASQSSEAYEQYF
TRBD2	NA	TRBV4-2	TRBJ2-7	TGTGCCAGCAGCGTGAGCGGGAGAAACGAGCAGTACTTC	CASSVSGRNEQYF
NA	many	TRBV20-1	TRBJ2-3	TGCAGTGCTAGGAAGGGGGAGGCGGATACGCAGTATTTT	CSARKGEADTQYF
TRBD2	many	TRBV20-1	TRBJ2-7	TGCAGTGCTAGAGTATATCTCGTGCCGACGGCGGGGGAGACCTACGAGCAGTACTTC	CSARVYLVPTAGETYEQYF
TRBD2	many	TRBV12-3/TRBV12-4	TRBJ2-3	TGTGCCAGCAGTTTTGAGGTGGGAGGGGAAGATACGCAGTATTTT	CASSFEVGGEDTQYF
NA	NA	TRBV30	TRBJ2-7	TGTGCCTGGAGTGGGCCCTGGCCAGCCAACTACGAGCCGTCCTTC	CAWSGPWPANYEPSF
TRBD1	few	TRBV6-1	TRBJ2-7	TGTGCCAGCATCAGGACAGGGGACTACGAGCAGTACTTC	CASIRTGDYEQYF
TRBD2	few	TRBV30	TRBJ2-1	TGTGCCTGGGGCTTGACTAGCGGGGGCAATGAGCAGTTCTTC	CAWGLTSGGNEQFF
NA	NA	TRBV7-8	TRBJ1-5	TGTGCCAGCACCCTAGGGGGGGGGGTGGGCAATCAGCCCCAGCATTTT	CASTLGGGVGNQPQHF
NA	NA	TRBV5-3	TRBJ2-7	TGTGCCAGCCACCCCCCCGGACGGAGTCCGGGCTACGAGCAGTACTTC	CASHPPGRSPGYEQYF
NA	NA	TRBV7-9	TRBJ1-1	TGTGCCAGCAGCTTAGACTTTGTAAGAGGGGACATGAACACTGAAGCTCTCTTT	CASSLDFVRGDMNTEALF